What follows describes a single T cell receptor (beta chain). This receptor's antigen is unknown. Base quality data are lacking; no much larger clone is found one base away. Read against the paper, the sample's time point label means: new active TB diagnosis, blood taken before or within 7 days of starting treatment. The active tuberculosis patients were newly diagnosed, HIV-seronegative South African adults aged 18 years or older. Active tuberculosis was confirmed by positive sputum smear microscopy and/or positive M. tuberculosis culture. Immunosequencing of unsorted cryopreserved PBMC covered, on average, around 100,000 T cells per clinical donor. This entry is derived from a study of T cells in tuberculosis (dated by TCRdb to 2016 to 2019). Regarding the complete study: The study combined CD1B tetramers and high-throughput TCR immunosequencing to characterize T cells specific for the mycobacterial lipid antigen glucose monomycolate (GMM). IGRA-negative adolescents, IGRA-positive adolescents with latent tuberculosis and adults with active tuberculosis, more than 9 per group, were compared in a South African clinical cohort. PBMC from patients with active tuberculosis were archived either before the start of standard anti-tuberculosis treatment or within 7 days of starting that treatment.

CDR1 is given as MGHDK and CDR2 as SYGVNS, both from the germline V gene. The V end loses 10 bases and the J end loses 0 bases, and a stretch of 13 bases separates them. The CDR3 starts with the cysteine, ends with the phenylalanine, and has 14 residues. CDR3 DNA is the only sequence kept; it has 42 bases, read in frame from the first base. General findings and caveats noted by the study authors: The smaller NN-distances in active tuberculosis patients were driven in part by shorter CDR3-alpha lengths, while the difference seen for TCR-beta was not statistically significant. A classifier using the diverse GMM-specific repertoire reached approximately 89% accuracy (AUROC approximately 0.91), compared with approximately 70% accuracy using GEM motif frequencies. Which clinical samples got chosen depended on the availability of cryopreserved specimens, and the active tuberculosis cases were adults, whereas the controls were adolescents. Smaller mean NN-distances to GMM-specific TCRs were observed in active tuberculosis TCR-alpha repertoires than in IGRA-negative controls, suggesting clonal expansion of GMM-specific TCRs.

The immunoSEQ multiplex PCR assay was used to generate TCR libraries, with TCR-beta and/or TCR-alpha/delta assays applied to each sample. The Illumina high-throughput platform was used to sequence the amplified TCR libraries. The paper's data handling went like this. Clustering and dimensionality reduction relied on pairwise TCRdist distances among GMM-specific receptors from T cells that were either sorted ex vivo or expanded in vitro. Each clinical repertoire was scored by mean NN-distance, the average TCRdist to the nearest 10% of tetramer-positive reference sequences. GEM TCR motif frequency was calculated as the fraction of unique TCRs that matched known GEM sequences by V/J usage and CDR3 length. Linear discriminant analysis with leave-one-out cross-validation, implemented in scikit-learn, was used to classify active tuberculosis. Drawn from immuneACCESS, this table holds only the in-frame rearrangements with V and J called that TCRdb kept. Clones are partly lost; checked studies trace under half to an unresolved V gene and leave the rest unexplained. Clone size and the V and J calls come from that table; the DNA yielded D and trimming. The table for this sample lists roughly 32,000 clones; approximately 94% of them were counted only once. Roughly 11% of the sample belongs to the ten largest clones.

This specimen consisted of PBMCs, obtained at tuberculosis diagnosis. The origin of this receptor is an adult with tuberculosis. This sequence uses TRBV25-1 and TRBJ2-1; the best D guess is TRBD2, with 6 bases matching. The nucleotides read TGTGCCACCCGTGGGGGGAGCTCCTACAATGAGCAGTTCTTC. Its protein product is CATRGGSSYNEQFF. Here the CDR3 is joined to the reference TRBV25-1 and TRBJ2-1 genes, and the full variable domain is: EADIYQTPRYLVIGTGKKITLECSQTMGHDKMYWYQQDPGMELHLIHYSYGVNSTEKGDLSSESTVSRIRTEHFPLTLESARPSHTSQYLCATRGGSSYNEQFFGPGTRLTVL.